The 23 T cell receptor beta chains below all came from one sample that was sequenced in a study of post-analysis software for immune sequencing data. These receptors' targets are unknown. Study outcomes and limitations: Elevated frequency relative to controls characterized roughly 5 TRBV segments in patients, TRBV5-6, TRBV5-1 and TRBV20-1 among them.

Unique molecular identifiers were present in the TCR beta cDNA libraries. MiXCR, applied by TCRdb to the PCR reads, yields one record per CDR3 protein. The table records fewer than 850,000 distinct CDR3 sequences, 25% to 30% of them present only once. The sample comprised blood. The receptors here all came from a girl between 5 and 17 years old with multiple sclerosis.

This clonotype occurred many times. One end of the junction is discordant with germline, which a read error may explain. The rearrangement links TRBV5-1 to TRBJ2-1; the match to TRBD1 covers 8 bases. In germline, CDR1 is SGHRS, CDR2 YFSETQ. The CDR3 length is 14 residues. The CDR3 spells CASSLGQGYNEQFF. Written as DNA, the CDR3 is TGTGCCAGCAGCTTAGGACAGGGTTACAATGAGCAGTTCTTC.

This clonotype was seen many times. The chain couples TRBV7-9 to TRBJ2-7, with 7 bases fitting TRBD1. The CDR3 has 15 amino acids. With 4 bases clipped from V and 1 base from J, the junction kept 7 bases outside the gene matches. CDR1 SEHNR and CDR2 FQNEAQ come from the germline V gene (reference sequence). This CDR3 reads CASSSRDSSSYEQYF. The CDR3 DNA is TGTGCCAGCAGCTCCAGGGACAGTTCTTCCTACGAGCAGTACTTC.

The rearrangement uses TRBV5-1 and TRBJ1-1; D not resolved. Trimming shortened V by 4 bases and J by 5 bases, and 15 bases separated the two germline ends. The germline V gene encodes CDR1 SGHRS and CDR2 YFSETQ. There are 14 residues in the CDR3. The DNA for the CDR3 is TGCGCCAGCAGCGCCGGGAGCTCTGGGACTGAAGCTTTCTTT. Translating gives CASSAGSSGTEAFF.

This clonotype was seen more than once but under ten times. This chain uses TRBV5-1 with TRBJ2-1, with 7 bases identical to TRBD2. CDR1 and CDR2 from the germline V gene are SGHRS and YFSETQ. CDR3 length equals 15 residues. The V and J ends lost 1 base and 7 bases, in that order; junction bases with no gene match: 8. CDR3 loop: CASSLNGRRLNEQFF. The CDR3, as DNA: TGCGCCAGCAGCTTGAACGGGAGGAGGTTGAATGAGCAGTTCTTC.

This clonotype has ten or more counts. This CDR3 reads CATSRRDLHTQETQYF. CDR3 coding DNA: TGTGCCACCAGTCGCCGGGACTTACATACACAAGAGACCCAGTACTTC. The rearrangement joins TRBV24-1 to TRBJ2-5; D may be TRBD2 (6 bases). V was clipped by 6 bases and J by 2 bases, with 18 bases between them. The germline gives CDR1 KGHDR, CDR2 SFDVKD. The CDR3 is 16 residues long.

As concerns this clonotype: It may be a read error: a sequence one base away is much more abundant. The V call is TRBV7-2, the J call TRBJ2-1; possible D gene TRBD2, 8 bases. This CDR3 is 16 amino acids long. The V end lost 5 bases, the J end lost 9 bases, and 23 bases lay between the germline ends. CDR1 SGHTA and CDR2 FQGNSA come from the germline V gene. The CDR3 nucleotides are TGTGCCAGCAGCACGGGACCAGCGGGAGCAGGGGGTGAGCAGTTCTTC. It translates to CASSTGPAGAGGEQFF.

This clonotype has a handful of counts. The V and J genes are TRBV5-1 and TRBJ2-1; 8 nucleotides line up with TRBD2. CDR1 SGHRS and CDR2 YFSETQ come from the germline V gene. The CDR3 sequence is 16 residues long. The V segment lost 0 bases and the J segment 7 bases; nucleotides outside the gene matches: 9. CDR3 DNA sequence: TGCGCCAGCAGCTTGGTCCGGGAGGGCCCCGGTAATGAGCAGTTCTTC. It is translated as CASSLVREGPGNEQFF. Supplemented by reference TRBV5-1 and TRBJ2-1, the full variable domain reads KAGVTQTPRYLIKTRGQQVTLSCSPISGHRSVSWYQQTPGQGLQFLFEYFSETQRNKGNFPGRFSGRQFSNSRSEMNVSTLELGDSALYLCASSLVREGPGNEQFFGPGTRLTVL.

This clonotype was seen a handful of times. The V call is TRBV7-2, the J call TRBJ2-7, with D hard to call. The CDR3 is 14 amino acids. Germline V gene sequence: CDR1 SGHTA, CDR2 FQGNSA. Trimming left V 3 bases short and J 3 bases short, with 12 bases between. This chain's CDR3 is CASSLVRASYEQYF. The CDR3 region has the DNA TGTGCCAGCAGCTTGGTTAGGGCGAGCTACGAGCAGTACTTC. The full variable domain, with the rest looked up from reference TRBV7-2 and TRBJ2-7, is GAGVSQSPSNKVTEKGKDVELRCDPISGHTALYWYRQSLGQGLEFLIYFQGNSAPDKSGLPSDRFSAERTGGSVSTLTIQRTQQEDSAVYLCASSLVRASYEQYFGPGTRLTVT.

This rearrangement joins TRBV4-1 to TRBJ1-1; D unresolved. Trimming took off 2 bases at V and 0 bases at J, with 7 bases between the two ends. The CDR3 consists of 14 residues. Germline V gives CDR1 MGHRA, CDR2 YSYEKL. The CDR3 sequence: CASSQFSVNTEAFF. Written as DNA, the CDR3 is TGCGCCAGCAGCCAATTTTCAGTGAACACTGAAGCTTTCTTT.

This clonotype was picked up a small number of times. The rearrangement uses TRBV27 and TRBJ2-7, with TRBD2 matching over 7 bases. The CDR3 has 14 amino acids. Losses at the gene ends were 2 bases for V and 3 bases for J; bases not matched to a gene: 4. Germline CDR1 reads MNHEY; CDR2 reads SMNVEV (reference sequence). The CDR3 sequence is CASSLGLGYYEQYF. CDR3 nucleotides: TGTGCCAGCAGTTTAGGACTAGGCTACTACGAGCAGTACTTC.

V and J are TRBV29-1 and TRBJ2-3; D assignment may be TRBD1 or TRBD2 (6 bases each). Germline V CDR1 and CDR2: SQVTM, ANQGSEA. Trimming stripped 5 bases from V and 4 bases from J, with 19 bases between. The CDR3 consists of 15 residues. DNA for the CDR3: TGCAGCGTTCTCCTCGGGGGCGGGAAGGCAGATACGCAGTATTTT. It specifies CSVLLGGGKADTQYF.

This clonotype has a handful of counts. V gene TRBV7-9 combines with J gene TRBJ2-4; 8 nucleotides align to TRBD2. With V trimmed by 1 base and J by 0 bases, 2 bases remained unmatched. The CDR3 is 16 residues long. CDR1 SEHNR and CDR2 FQNEAQ come from the germline V gene (reference sequence). CDR3 nucleotides: TGTGCCAGCAGCTTAGGTCGGGAGGGAGCCAAAAACATTCAGTACTTC. This sequence encodes CASSLGREGAKNIQYF.

The gene calls are TRBV28 and TRBJ2-1; 12 bases are a match to TRBD2. Germline V gene sequence: CDR1 MDHEN, CDR2 SYDVKM. The CDR3 spans 17 residues. Trimming at V came to 6 bases and at J to 3 bases, leaving 9 bases not matched to a gene. CDR3 DNA sequence: TGTGCCAGCAGACCCCCACTAGCGGGAGGCGACTACAATGAGCAGTTCTTC. Its translation: CASRPPLAGGDYNEQFF.

This clonotype was counted once. The gene calls are TRBV3-1 and TRBJ2-1; D might be TRBD1 or TRBD2, each matching 6 bases. Trimming pared 0 bases from V and 7 bases from J, leaving 19 bases between. CDR3 length: 17 amino acids. Germline V lookup: CDR1 LGHDT, CDR2 YNNKEL (reference sequence). This chain's CDR3 is CASSQEVWGALRNEQFF. As DNA, the CDR3 is TGTGCCAGCAGCCAAGAAGTTTGGGGGGCCCTTCGAAATGAGCAGTTCTTC.

Regarding this clonotype: This may come from a read error, since a much larger clone is one base off. The rearrangement joins TRBV7-2 to TRBJ2-5, with D uncertain. The germline V and J ends were trimmed by 4 bases and 4 bases, with 19 bases remaining between them. This CDR3 is built from 16 residues. Germline CDR1 SGHTA, CDR2 FQGNSA. CDR3 nucleotide sequence: TGTGCCAGCAGCTCTCTCGGCAGGTCGTACCGAGAGACCCAGTACTTC. The encoded protein is CASSSLGRSYRETQYF.

CDR3 amino acids: CASSLPGPKEKLFF. In DNA, the CDR3 is TGTGCCAGCAGCCTCCCCGGTCCCAAGGAAAAACTGTTTTTT. This chain uses TRBV7-9 with TRBJ1-4, with D uncertain. With 5 bases removed from V and 8 bases from J, the gap between germline ends came to 15 bases. The length of the CDR3 is 14 residues. Per the germline V gene, CDR1 is SEHNR and CDR2 is FQNEAQ (reference sequence).

The chain couples TRBV2 to TRBJ1-1, with 8 bases fitting TRBD1. The CDR3 loop spans 15 amino acids. Germline V CDR1 and CDR2: SNHLY, FYNNEI. V lost 4 bases to trimming and J lost 1 base; unmatched junction nucleotides: 5. CDR3 nucleotide sequence: TGTGCCAGCAGTGGCCCGGACAGGGCGAACACTGAAGCTTTCTTT. Protein sequence: CASSGPDRANTEAFF.

This chain joins TRBV7-2 and TRBJ2-7, with 13 bases aligning to TRBD2. V was clipped by 4 bases and J by 6 bases; unmatched bases: 9. This CDR3 spans 16 amino acids. CDR1 is SGHTA, CDR2 FQGNSA, per germline. The CDR3 loop reads CASSSPGTSGIGEQYF. CDR3 DNA sequence: TGTGCCAGCAGCTCCCCCGGGACTAGCGGGATTGGCGAGCAGTACTTC.

This clonotype was detected a few times. V is TRBV18 and J is TRBJ2-3; D possibly corresponds to TRBD1 (6 bases). V lost 6 bases, J lost 2 bases, and 15 bases lay in between. From germline, CDR1 is KGHSH and CDR2 LQKENI. The CDR3 covers 15 residues. CDR3 sequence: CASSPVGQNTDTQYF. The CDR3 nucleotides are TGTGCCAGCTCTCCGGTGGGACAAAACACAGATACGCAGTATTTT.

This clonotype has only a few counts. This chain connects TRBV6-5 to TRBJ1-5; 7 positions match TRBD1. CDR3 length: 16 residues. The germline CDR1 and CDR2 sequences are MNHEY and SVGAGI. The ends lost 5 bases at V and 4 bases at J; junction bases unmatched: 11. The CDR3 is CASSPFRGLGNQPQHF. The CDR3 nucleotides are TGTGCCAGCAGTCCCTTTAGGGGGCTAGGTAATCAGCCCCAGCATTTT.

The V gene is TRBV28, the J gene TRBJ2-5; D might be TRBD1 (5 bases). From germline, CDR1 is MDHEN and CDR2 SYDVKM. This CDR3 has 17 amino acids. Trimming pared 3 bases from V and 11 bases from J, leaving 28 bases between. The chain's CDR3 is CASSLTPVVGRTNEQYF. DNA for the CDR3: TGTGCCAGCAGTTTGACCCCCGTGGTGGGGCGGACGAATGAGCAGTACTTC.

The chain combines TRBV4-3 with TRBJ2-7; possible D gene TRBD1, 6 bases. V dropped 1 base and J dropped 1 base, with 11 bases sitting between them. Germline CDR1 LGHNA, CDR2 YSLEER. The CDR3 is 15 residues long. For the CDR3, the DNA is TGCGCCAGCAGCCAAGCCGGGACATCTTCCTACGAGCAGTACTTC. Its protein product is CASSQAGTSSYEQYF.

This clonotype has a single count. V and J are TRBV29-1 and TRBJ2-7; TRBD2 matches 15 bases. The DNA end lines up better with TRBJ2-5; the J call may be wrong. Looked up from germline, CDR1 is SQVTM and CDR2 is ANQGSEA. This CDR3 contains 16 residues. This CDR3 is CSVGGLAGGRGETQYF. The CDR3 DNA reads as TGCAGCGTTGGGGGACTAGCGGGAGGTCGGGGAGAGACCCAGTACTTC.